The clone carrying this TCR beta chain was seen only a few times. Its antigen remains unknown. The sample comes from a study of T-cell reconstitution after alpha-beta-depleted transplantation in children. This CDR3 is 14 amino acids long. The V and J ends lost 4 bases and 4 bases respectively, with 13 bases between them. CDR1 is SGHDN and CDR2 is FVKESK in the germline V gene. Overall study results and limits: T-cell numbers and diversity, one year after transplant, stemmed largely from T cells that were newly produced. Reported findings indicate that, about two months after transplant, alpha-beta T cells came from several hundred expanded clones, which were derived from non-depleted graft cells.

Unique molecular identifiers featured in how the TCRbeta library was prepared. A single record per CDR3 protein comes from TCRdb applying MiXCR to the PCR reads. Of 610,000 or so distinct CDR3 sequences in the sample, more than 20% were seen once. The V call is TRBV14, the J call TRBJ2-5; D might be TRBD2 (6 bases). The sequencing here drew on PBMCs, taken before TCRalphabeta/CD19-depleted stem cell transplant. This sequence was found in a boy younger than two with Wiskott-Aldrich syndrome, due to receive a stem cell transplant. CDR3 nucleotides: TGTGCCAGCAGCCCCCGGAGGGCCGTAGAGACCCAGTACTTC. Translation gives CASSPRRAVETQYF.